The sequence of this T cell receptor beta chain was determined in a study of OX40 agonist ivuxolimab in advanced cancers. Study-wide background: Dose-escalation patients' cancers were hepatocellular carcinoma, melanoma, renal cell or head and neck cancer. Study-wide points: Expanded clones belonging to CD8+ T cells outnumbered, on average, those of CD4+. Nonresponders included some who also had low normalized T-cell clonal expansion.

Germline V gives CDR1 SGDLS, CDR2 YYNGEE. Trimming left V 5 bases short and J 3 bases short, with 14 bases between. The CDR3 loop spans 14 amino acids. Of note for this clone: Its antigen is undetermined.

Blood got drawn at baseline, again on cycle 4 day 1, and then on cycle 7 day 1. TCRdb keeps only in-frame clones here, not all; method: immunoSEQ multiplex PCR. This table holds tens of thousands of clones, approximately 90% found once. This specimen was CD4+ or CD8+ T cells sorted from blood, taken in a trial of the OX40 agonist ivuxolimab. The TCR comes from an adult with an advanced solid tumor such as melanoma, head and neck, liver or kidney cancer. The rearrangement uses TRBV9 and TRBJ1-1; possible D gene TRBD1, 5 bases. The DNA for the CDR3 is TGTGCCAGCAGGGCCCTTGGAGGGGACACTGAAGCTTTCTTT. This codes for CASRALGGDTEAFF.